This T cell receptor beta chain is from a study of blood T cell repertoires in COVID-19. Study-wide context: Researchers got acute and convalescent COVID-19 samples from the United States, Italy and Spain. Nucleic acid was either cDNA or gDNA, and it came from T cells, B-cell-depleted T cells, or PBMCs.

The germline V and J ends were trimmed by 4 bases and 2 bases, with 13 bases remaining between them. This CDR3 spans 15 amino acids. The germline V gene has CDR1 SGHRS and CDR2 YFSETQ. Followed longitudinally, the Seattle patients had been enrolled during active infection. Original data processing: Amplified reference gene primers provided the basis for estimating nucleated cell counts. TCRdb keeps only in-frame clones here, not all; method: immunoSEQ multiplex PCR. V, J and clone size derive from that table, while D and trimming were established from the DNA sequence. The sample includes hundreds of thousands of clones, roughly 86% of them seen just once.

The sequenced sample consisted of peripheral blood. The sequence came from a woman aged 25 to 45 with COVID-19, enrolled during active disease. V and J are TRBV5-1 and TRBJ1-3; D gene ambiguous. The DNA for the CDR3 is TGCGCCAGCAGCGTCGCCGACTTTCCTGGAAACACCATATATTTT. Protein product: CASSVADFPGNTIYF.